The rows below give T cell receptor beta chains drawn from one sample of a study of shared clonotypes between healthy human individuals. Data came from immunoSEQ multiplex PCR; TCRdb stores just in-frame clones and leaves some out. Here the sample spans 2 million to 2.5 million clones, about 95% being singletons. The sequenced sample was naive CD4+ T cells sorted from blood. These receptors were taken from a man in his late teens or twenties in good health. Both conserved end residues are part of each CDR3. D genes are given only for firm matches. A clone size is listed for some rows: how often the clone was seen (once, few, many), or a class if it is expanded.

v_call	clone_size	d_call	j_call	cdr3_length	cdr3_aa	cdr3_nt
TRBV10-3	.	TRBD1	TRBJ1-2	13	CAISEDRGYGYTF	TGTGCCATCAGTGAGGACAGGGGCTATGGCTACACCTTC
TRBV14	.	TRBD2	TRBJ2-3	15	CASSYSGESTDTQYF	TGTGCCAGCAGTTACAGCGGGGAAAGCACAGATACGCAGTATTTT
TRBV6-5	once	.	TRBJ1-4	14	CASSTGTGLRELFF	TGTGCCAGCAGTACCGGGACGGGGTTAAGGGAACTGTTTTTT
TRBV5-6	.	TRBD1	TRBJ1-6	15	CASSPRTGWNSPLHF	TGTGCCAGCAGCCCTCGGACAGGGTGGAATTCACCCCTCCACTTT
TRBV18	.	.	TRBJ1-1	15	CASSRLSGGNTEAFF	TGTGCCAGCTCAAGATTGTCGGGGGGGAACACTGAAGCTTTCTTT
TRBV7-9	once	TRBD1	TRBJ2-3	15	CASTERQGPTDTQYF	TGTGCCAGCACAGAACGACAGGGGCCCACAGATACGCAGTATTTT
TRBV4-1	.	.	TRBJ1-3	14	CASSQGVGGNTIYF	TGCGCCAGCAGCCAAGGGGTCGGCGGAAACACCATATATTTT
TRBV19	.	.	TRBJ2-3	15	CASSMTGTRTDTQYF	TGTGCCAGTAGTATGACAGGGACTAGGACAGATACGCAGTATTTT
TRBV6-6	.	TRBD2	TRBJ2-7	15	CASTPGTSGTREQYF	TGTGCCAGCACCCCCGGGACTAGCGGCACCAGGGAGCAGTACTTC
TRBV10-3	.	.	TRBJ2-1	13	CAISPGTSNEQFF	TGTGCCATCAGCCCTGGGACTTCCAATGAGCAGTTCTTC
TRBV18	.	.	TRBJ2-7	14	CASSRRTDEAEQYF	TGTGCCAGCTCACGCCGTACAGATGAGGCCGAGCAGTACTTC
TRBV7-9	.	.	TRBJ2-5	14	CASSIASAAETQYF	TGTGCCAGCAGCATTGCATCGGCGGCGGAGACCCAGTACTTC
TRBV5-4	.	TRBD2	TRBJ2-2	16	CASSSWGSGVSGELFF	TGTGCCAGCAGCTCCTGGGGTAGCGGGGTATCCGGGGAGCTGTTTTTT
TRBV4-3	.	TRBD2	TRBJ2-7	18	CASSQARGLAGVLNEQYF	TGCGCCAGCAGCCAAGCCAGGGGACTAGCGGGAGTACTAAACGAGCAGTACTTC